A single sample gave rise to the 14 T cell receptor beta chains below, sequenced in a study of blood T cell repertoires in COVID-19. Profiling relied on immunoSEQ multiplex PCR, and the TCRdb table lists in-frame clones only, not all of them. The sample holds some 110,000 clones; roughly 83% are singletons and the top ten take roughly 5.4%. The specimen was peripheral blood. Every receptor here comes from a human donor in a cohort sampled during active COVID-19.

DNA for the CDR3: TGCGCCAGCAGCCAGATAGGGGGCTCTGGGGCCAACGTCCTGACTTTC. Translation gives CASSQIGGSGANVLTF. The rearrangement links TRBV4-3 to TRBJ2-6; a possible D gene is TRBD1 (6 bases). V was clipped by 3 bases and J by 0 bases, with 9 bases between them. The germline CDR1 and CDR2 sequences are LGHNA and YSLEER. The CDR3 sequence is 16 residues long.

V and J are TRBV30 and TRBJ2-5, with 11 bases matching TRBD2. Losses at the gene ends were 0 bases for V and 2 bases for J; bases not matched to a gene: 8. Germline V CDR1 and CDR2: GTSNPN, SVGIG (reference sequence). CDR3 length: 17 amino acids. CDR3 nucleotide sequence: TGTGCCTGGAGTGTACTGGCTAGCGGGAGGCTACAAGAGACCCAGTACTTC. Translated: CAWSVLASGRLQETQYF. Full variable domain (remainder filled in from reference TRBV30 and TRBJ2-5): SQTIHQWPATLVQPVGSPLSLECTVEGTSNPNLYWYRQAAGRGLQLLFYSVGIGQISSEVPQNLSASRPQDRQFILSSKKLLLSDSGFYLCAWSVLASGRLQETQYFGPGTRLLVL.

This clone was observed a handful of times. This chain joins TRBV27 and TRBJ2-1; tentative D call: TRBD1 (6 bases). The germline V gene encodes CDR1 MNHEY and CDR2 SMNVEV (reference sequence). Trimming left V 2 bases short and J 7 bases short, with 12 bases between. The CDR3 covers 14 residues. The CDR3 DNA follows: TGTGCCAGCAGTTTAACCAGGGGCGGTAATGAGCAGTTCTTC. This encodes CASSLTRGGNEQFF.

V is TRBV5-6 and J is TRBJ2-7; 9 bases are shared with TRBD1. The CDR3 totals 14 residues. Germline lookup yields CDR1 SGHDT and CDR2 YYEEEE. The J segment lost 3 bases and the V segment lost 4 bases, leaving 5 bases of the junction unmatched. The CDR3 DNA sequence: TGTGCCAGCAGCATCCCGGGACAGGGCTACGAGCAGTACTTC. This codes for CASSIPGQGYEQYF.

In the case of this clone: The same CDR3 can be traced to other DNA sequences in this sample. This chain connects TRBV19 to TRBJ1-1; D is undetermined. The CDR3 contains 12 residues. Germline V gene sequence: CDR1 LNHDA, CDR2 SQIVND (reference sequence). The V end lost 1 base, the J end lost 5 bases, and 5 bases lay between the germline ends. CDR3 in amino acids: CASSIAGTEAFF. The CDR3 nucleotides are TGTGCCAGTAGTATAGCGGGTACTGAAGCTTTCTTT.

V gene TRBV27 combines with J gene TRBJ2-7; 10 bases are a match to TRBD2. Trimming removed 8 bases from V and 6 bases from J; junction bases left unmatched: 7. This CDR3 is built from 13 residues. Germline CDR1 is MNHEY and CDR2 is SMNVEV (reference sequence). For the CDR3, the DNA is TGTGCCAGCTCCGCAGCGGGAGGGAGCGAGCAGTACTTC. This translates into CASSAAGGSEQYF.

This CDR3 reads CASSSPGQPQHF. The CDR3 DNA sequence: TGTGCCAGCAGCTCTCCGGGTCAGCCCCAGCATTTT. V usage is TRBV5-6 and J usage is TRBJ1-5, with D uncertain. Germline CDR1 is SGHDT and CDR2 is YYEEEE. There are 12 residues in the CDR3. V dropped 3 bases and J dropped 6 bases, with 7 bases sitting between them. The complete variable domain, with remaining parts taken from reference TRBV5-6 and TRBJ1-5, reads DAGVTQSPTHLIKTRGQQVTLRCSPKSGHDTVSWYQQALGQGPQFIFQYYEEEERQRGNFPDRFSGHQFPNYSSELNVNALLLGDSALYLCASSSPGQPQHFGDGTRLSIL.

DNA of the CDR3: TGCAGCGTTGGGAGACAGGGACGGCACTATGGCTACACCTTC. Protein product: CSVGRQGRHYGYTF. The chain couples TRBV29-1 to TRBJ1-2, with TRBD1 identical over 7 bases. This CDR3 has 14 amino acids. V was pared by 4 bases and J by 3 bases, with 8 bases of the junction left unmatched. The germline V gene has CDR1 SQVTM and CDR2 ANQGSEA.

This chain links TRBV11-2 with TRBJ2-7; 8 nucleotides match TRBD1. Losses at the gene ends were 3 bases for V and 2 bases for J; bases not matched to a gene: 6. The CDR3 covers 15 residues. Germline V gene lookup returns CDR1 SGHAT and CDR2 FQNNGV. The CDR3 loop is CASSLTGVGTYEQYF. The CDR3 DNA follows: TGTGCCAGCAGCTTGACAGGGGTTGGTACCTACGAGCAGTACTTC.

The V gene is TRBV28, the J gene TRBJ1-1; D remains ambiguous. Trimming removed 6 bases from V and 8 bases from J, with 10 bases in between. CDR1 is MDHEN and CDR2 is SYDVKM in the germline V gene. This CDR3 has 11 amino acids. The CDR3 spells CASRSYLEAFF. The DNA of the CDR3 is TGTGCCAGCAGGTCCTACTTAGAAGCTTTCTTT.

This clone was found once. The rearrangement joins TRBV27 to TRBJ1-2; 10 nucleotides align to TRBD1. The germline V gene encodes CDR1 MNHEY and CDR2 SMNVEV (reference sequence). This CDR3 has 17 residues. V lost 7 bases to trimming and J lost 6 bases; unmatched junction nucleotides: 17. CDR3 region: CASTPGQGRWGSDGYTF. The CDR3 nucleotides read TGTGCCAGCACCCCGGGACAGGGGCGCTGGGGTTCGGATGGCTACACCTTC.

The chain recombines TRBV4-2 with TRBJ2-2; TRBD2 agrees at 10 bases. CDR3 size: 16 residues. Germline loops: CDR1 LGHNA, CDR2 YNFKEQ. The trim removed 1 base at V and 7 bases at J, leaving 6 bases unmatched. CDR3 DNA: TGTGCCAGCAGCCAAGGGCTAGCGGGAGCAGGCGGGGAGCTGTTTTTT. This encodes CASSQGLAGAGGELFF.

The chain recombines TRBV7-2 with TRBJ2-1; TRBD1 matches 10 bases. Germline CDR1 reads SGHTA; CDR2 reads FQGNSA. This CDR3 has 15 amino acids. V was pared by 1 base and J by 6 bases, with 3 bases of the junction left unmatched. The CDR3 loop is CASSLEWTGGNEQFF. The CDR3 nucleotides read TGTGCCAGCAGCTTAGAATGGACAGGGGGCAATGAGCAGTTCTTC.

The rearrangement uses TRBV4-3 and TRBJ2-3; tentative D call: TRBD2 (6 bases). The germline V gene has CDR1 LGHNA and CDR2 YSLEER. V lost 4 bases to trimming and J lost 1 base, with 15 bases between them. The CDR3 has 16 residues. The chain's CDR3 is CASSLTLREGTDTQYF. The CDR3 DNA reads TGCGCCAGCAGCCTAACGTTAAGGGAGGGCACAGATACGCAGTATTTT.